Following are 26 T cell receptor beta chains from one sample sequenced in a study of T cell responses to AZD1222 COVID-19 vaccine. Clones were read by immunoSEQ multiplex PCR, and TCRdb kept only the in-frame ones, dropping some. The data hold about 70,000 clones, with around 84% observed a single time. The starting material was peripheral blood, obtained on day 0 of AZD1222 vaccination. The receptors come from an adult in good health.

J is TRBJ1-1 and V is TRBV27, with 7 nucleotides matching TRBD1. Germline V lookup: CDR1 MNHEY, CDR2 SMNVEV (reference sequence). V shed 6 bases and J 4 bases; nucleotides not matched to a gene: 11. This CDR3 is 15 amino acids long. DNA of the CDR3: TGTGCCAGCAGCCAGAGAAGGGGGCCGGTCACTGAAGCTTTCTTT. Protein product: CASSQRRGPVTEAFF.

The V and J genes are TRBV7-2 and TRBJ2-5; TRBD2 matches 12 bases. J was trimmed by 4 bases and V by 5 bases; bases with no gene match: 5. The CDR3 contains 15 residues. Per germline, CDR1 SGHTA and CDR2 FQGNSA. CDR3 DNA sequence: TGTGCCAGCAGCCCCGGACTAGCGGGACGAGAGACCCAGTACTTC. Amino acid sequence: CASSPGLAGRETQYF.

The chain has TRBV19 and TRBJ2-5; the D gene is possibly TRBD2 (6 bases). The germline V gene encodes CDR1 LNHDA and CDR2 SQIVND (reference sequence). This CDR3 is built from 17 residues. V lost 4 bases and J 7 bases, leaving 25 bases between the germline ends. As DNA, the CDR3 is TGTGCCAGTAGTAGGGTGGTGGACGGTGGGATGGGAGGGACCCAGTACTTC. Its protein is CASSRVVDGGMGGTQYF. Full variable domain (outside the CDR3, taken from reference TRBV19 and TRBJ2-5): DGGITQSPKYLFRKEGQNVTLSCEQNLNHDAMYWYRQDPGQGLRLIYYSQIVNDFQKGDIAEGYSVSREKKESFPLTVTSAQKNPTAFYLCASSRVVDGGMGGTQYFGPGTRLLVL.

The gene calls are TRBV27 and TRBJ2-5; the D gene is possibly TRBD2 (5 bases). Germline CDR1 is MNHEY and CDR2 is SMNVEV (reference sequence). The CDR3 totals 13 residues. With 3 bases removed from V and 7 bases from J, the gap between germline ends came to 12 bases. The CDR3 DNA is TGTGCCAGCAGTTTTTCGTCGGCGGGGACCCAGTACTTC. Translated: CASSFSSAGTQYF.

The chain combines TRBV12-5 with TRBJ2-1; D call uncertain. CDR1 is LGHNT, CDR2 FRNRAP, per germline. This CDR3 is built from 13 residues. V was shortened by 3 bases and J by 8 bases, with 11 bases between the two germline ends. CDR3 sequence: CASGFPDRDEQFF. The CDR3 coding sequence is TGTGCTAGTGGTTTCCCGGACCGGGATGAGCAGTTCTTC.

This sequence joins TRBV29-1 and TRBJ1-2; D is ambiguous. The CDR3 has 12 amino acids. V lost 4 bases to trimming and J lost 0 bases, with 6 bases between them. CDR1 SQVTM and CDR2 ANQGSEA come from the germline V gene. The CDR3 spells CSVVRANYGYTF. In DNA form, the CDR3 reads TGCAGCGTTGTCCGCGCTAACTATGGCTACACCTTC.

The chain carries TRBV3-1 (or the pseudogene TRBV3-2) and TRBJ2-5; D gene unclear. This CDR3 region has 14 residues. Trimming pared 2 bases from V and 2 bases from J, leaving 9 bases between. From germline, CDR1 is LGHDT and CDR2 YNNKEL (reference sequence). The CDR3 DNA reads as TGTGCCAGCAGCCAAAGAGAGATACAAGAGACCCAGTACTTC. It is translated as CASSQREIQETQYF.

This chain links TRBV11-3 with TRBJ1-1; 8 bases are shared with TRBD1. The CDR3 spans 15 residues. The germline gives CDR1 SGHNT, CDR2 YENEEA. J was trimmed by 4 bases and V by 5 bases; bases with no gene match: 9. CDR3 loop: CASSPGQGGGTEAFF. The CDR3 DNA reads TGTGCCAGCAGCCCCGGACAGGGAGGGGGCACTGAAGCTTTCTTT. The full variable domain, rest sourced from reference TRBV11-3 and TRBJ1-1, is EAGVVQSPRYKIIEKKQPVAFWCNPISGHNTLYWYLQNLGQGPELLIRYENEEAVDDSQLPKDRFSAERLKGVDSTLKIQPAELGDSAVYLCASSPGQGGGTEAFFGQGTRLTVV.

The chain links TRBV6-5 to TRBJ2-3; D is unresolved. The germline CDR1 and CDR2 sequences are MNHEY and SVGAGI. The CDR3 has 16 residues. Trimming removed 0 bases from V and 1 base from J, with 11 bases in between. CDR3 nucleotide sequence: TGTGCCAGCAGTTACTCGCAGCATGGGCGCACAGATACGCAGTATTTT. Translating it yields CASSYSQHGRTDTQYF.

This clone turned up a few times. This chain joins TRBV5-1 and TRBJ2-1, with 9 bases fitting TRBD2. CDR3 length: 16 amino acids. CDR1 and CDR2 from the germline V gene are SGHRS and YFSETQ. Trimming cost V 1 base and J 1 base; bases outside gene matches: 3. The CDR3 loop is CASSLIAGVSYNEQFF. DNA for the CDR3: TGCGCCAGCAGCTTGATAGCGGGAGTTTCCTACAATGAGCAGTTCTTC.

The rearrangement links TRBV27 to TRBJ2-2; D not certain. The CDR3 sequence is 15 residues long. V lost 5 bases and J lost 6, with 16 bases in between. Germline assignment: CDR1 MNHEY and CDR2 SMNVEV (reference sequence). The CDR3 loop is CASSPSYPEAGELFF. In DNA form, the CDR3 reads TGTGCCAGCAGTCCCTCCTACCCCGAGGCCGGGGAGCTGTTTTTT.

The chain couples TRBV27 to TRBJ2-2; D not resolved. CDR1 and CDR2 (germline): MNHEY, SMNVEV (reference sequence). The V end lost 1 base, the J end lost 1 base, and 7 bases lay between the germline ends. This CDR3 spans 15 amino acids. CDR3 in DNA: TGTGCCAGCAGTTTATTGGCGGTGAACACCGGGGAGCTGTTTTTT. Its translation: CASSLLAVNTGELFF.

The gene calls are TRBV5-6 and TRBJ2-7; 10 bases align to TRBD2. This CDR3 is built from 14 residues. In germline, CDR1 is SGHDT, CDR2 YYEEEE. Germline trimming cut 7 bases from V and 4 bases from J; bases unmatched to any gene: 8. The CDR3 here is CASGLAGVSYEQYF. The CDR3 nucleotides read TGTGCCAGCGGGCTAGCGGGAGTTAGTTACGAGCAGTACTTC.

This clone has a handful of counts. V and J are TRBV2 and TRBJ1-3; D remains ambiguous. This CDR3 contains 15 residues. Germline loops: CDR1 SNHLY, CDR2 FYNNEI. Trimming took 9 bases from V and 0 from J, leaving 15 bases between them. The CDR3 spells CARRERPGSGNTIYF. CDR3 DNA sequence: TGTGCCAGAAGGGAGCGGCCGGGCTCTGGAAACACCATATATTTT.

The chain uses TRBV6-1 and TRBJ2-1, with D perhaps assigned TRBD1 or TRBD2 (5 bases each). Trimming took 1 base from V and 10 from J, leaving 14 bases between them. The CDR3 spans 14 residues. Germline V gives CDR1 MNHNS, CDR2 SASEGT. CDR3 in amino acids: CASSEGDQRKEQFF. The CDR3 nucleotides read TGTGCCAGCAGTGAAGGGGACCAACGGAAGGAGCAGTTCTTC.

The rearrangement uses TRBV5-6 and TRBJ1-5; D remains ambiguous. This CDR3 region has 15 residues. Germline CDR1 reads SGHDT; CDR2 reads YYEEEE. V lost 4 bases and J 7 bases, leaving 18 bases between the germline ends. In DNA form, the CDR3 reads TGTGCCAGCAGCAGTGCCGGACTCCCCTGGCAGCCCCAGCATTTT. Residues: CASSSAGLPWQPQHF.

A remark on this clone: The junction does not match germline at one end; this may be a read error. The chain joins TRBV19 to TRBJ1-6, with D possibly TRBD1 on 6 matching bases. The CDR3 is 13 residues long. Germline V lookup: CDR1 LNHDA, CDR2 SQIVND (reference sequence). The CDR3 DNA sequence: TGCGCCGGGGGCGCGAAATATAATTCACCCCTCCACTTT. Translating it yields CAGGAKYNSPLHF.

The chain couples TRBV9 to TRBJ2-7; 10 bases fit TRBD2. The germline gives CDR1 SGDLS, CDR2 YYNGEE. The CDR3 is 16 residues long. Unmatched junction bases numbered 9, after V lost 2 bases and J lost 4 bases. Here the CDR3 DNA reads TGTGCCAGCAGCGTCCGTAGCGGGGGGACATTATACGAGCAGTACTTC. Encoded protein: CASSVRSGGTLYEQYF.

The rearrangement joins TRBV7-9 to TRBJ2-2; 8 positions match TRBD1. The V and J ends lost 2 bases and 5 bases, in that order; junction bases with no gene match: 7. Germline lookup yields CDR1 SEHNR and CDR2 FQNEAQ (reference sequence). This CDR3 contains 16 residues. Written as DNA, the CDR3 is TGTGCCAGCAGCTTACGGACAGGGACACGGACCGGGGAGCTGTTTTTT. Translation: CASSLRTGTRTGELFF.

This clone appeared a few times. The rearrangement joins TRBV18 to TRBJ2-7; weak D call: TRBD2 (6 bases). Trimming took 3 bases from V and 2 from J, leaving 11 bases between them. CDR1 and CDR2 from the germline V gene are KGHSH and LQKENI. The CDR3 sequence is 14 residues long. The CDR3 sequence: CASSPSSVPYEQYF. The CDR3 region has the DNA TGTGCCAGCTCACCCTCTAGCGTCCCCTACGAGCAGTACTTC.

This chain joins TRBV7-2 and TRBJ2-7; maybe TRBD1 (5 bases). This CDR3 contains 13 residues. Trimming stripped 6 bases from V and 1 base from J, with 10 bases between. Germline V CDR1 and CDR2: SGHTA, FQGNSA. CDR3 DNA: TGTGCCAGCAGACAGGACGGATCCTACGAGCAGTACTTC. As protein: CASRQDGSYEQYF.

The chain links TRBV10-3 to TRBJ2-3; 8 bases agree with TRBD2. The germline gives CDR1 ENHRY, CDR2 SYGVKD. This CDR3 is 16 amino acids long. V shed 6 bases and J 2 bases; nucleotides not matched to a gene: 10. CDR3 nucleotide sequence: TGTGCCATCAGCCCATCACTAGCGGAGGTCACAGATACGCAGTATTTT. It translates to CAISPSLAEVTDTQYF.

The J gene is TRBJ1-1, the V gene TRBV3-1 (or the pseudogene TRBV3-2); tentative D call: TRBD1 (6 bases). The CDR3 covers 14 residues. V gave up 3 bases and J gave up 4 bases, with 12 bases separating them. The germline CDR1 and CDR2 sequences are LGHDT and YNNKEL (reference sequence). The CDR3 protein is CASSHRQVGTEAFF. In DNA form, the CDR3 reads TGTGCCAGCAGCCATAGACAGGTCGGCACTGAAGCTTTCTTT.

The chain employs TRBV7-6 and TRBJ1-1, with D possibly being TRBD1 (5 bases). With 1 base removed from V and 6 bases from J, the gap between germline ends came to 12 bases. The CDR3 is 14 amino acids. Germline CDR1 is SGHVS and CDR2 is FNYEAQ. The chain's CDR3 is CASSLGVGGAEAFF. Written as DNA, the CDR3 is TGTGCCAGCAGCTTAGGGGTTGGGGGGGCTGAAGCTTTCTTT.

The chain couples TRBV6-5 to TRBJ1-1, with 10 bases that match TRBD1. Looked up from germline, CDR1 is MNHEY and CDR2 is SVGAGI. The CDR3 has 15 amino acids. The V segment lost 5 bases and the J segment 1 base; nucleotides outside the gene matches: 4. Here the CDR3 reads CASSRRDRGNTEAFF. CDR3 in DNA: TGTGCCAGCAGTCGAAGGGACAGGGGGAACACTGAAGCTTTCTTT.

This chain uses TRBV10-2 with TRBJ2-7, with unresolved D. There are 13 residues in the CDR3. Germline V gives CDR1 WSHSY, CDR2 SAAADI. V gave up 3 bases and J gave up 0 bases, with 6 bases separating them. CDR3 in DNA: TGCGCCAGCAGTGACCTTGACTCCTACGAGCAGTACTTC. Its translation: CASSDLDSYEQYF.